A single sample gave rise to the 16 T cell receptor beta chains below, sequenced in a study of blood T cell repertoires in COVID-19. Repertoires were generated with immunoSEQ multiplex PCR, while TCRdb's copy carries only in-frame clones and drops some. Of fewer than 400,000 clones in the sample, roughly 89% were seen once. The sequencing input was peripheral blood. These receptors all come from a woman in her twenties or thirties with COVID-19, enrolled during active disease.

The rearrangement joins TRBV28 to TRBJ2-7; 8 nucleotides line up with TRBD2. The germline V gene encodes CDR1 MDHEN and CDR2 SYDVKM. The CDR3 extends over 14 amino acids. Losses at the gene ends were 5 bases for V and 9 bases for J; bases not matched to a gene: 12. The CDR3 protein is CASSPGTSLLWQYF. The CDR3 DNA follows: TGTGCCAGCAGTCCCGGGACTAGTTTATTATGGCAGTACTTC. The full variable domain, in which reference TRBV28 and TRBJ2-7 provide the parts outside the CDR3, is DVKVTQSSRYLVKRTGEKVFLECVQDMDHENMFWYRQDPGLGLRLIYFSYDVKMKEKGDIPEGYSVSREKKERFSLILESASTNQTSMYLCASSPGTSLLWQYFGPGTRLTVT.

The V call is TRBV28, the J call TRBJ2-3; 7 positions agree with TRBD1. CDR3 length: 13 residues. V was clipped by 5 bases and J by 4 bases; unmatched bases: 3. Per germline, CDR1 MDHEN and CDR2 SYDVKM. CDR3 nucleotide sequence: TGTGCCAGCAGTCGCAGGGGGTCAGATACGCAGTATTTT. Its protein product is CASSRRGSDTQYF. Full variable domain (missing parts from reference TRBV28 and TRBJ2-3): DVKVTQSSRYLVKRTGEKVFLECVQDMDHENMFWYRQDPGLGLRLIYFSYDVKMKEKGDIPEGYSVSREKKERFSLILESASTNQTSMYLCASSRRGSDTQYFGPGTRLTVL.

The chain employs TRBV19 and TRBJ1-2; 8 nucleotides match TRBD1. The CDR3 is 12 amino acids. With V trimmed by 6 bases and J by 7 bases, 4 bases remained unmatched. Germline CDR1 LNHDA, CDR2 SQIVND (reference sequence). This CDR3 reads CASSSGGGGYTF. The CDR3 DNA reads TGTGCCAGTAGCTCAGGGGGCGGTGGCTACACCTTC.

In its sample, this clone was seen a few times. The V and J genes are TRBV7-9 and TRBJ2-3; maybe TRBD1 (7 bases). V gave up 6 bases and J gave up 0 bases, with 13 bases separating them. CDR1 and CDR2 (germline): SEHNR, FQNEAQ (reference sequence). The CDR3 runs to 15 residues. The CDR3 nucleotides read TGTGCCAGCAGACCGACAGGGACTAGCACAGATACGCAGTATTTT. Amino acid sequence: CASRPTGTSTDTQYF.

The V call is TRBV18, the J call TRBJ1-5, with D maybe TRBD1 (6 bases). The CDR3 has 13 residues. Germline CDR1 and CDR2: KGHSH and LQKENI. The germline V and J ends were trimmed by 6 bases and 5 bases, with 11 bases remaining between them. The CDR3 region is CASSTGIDQPQHF. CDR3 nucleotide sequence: TGTGCCAGCTCCACAGGGATCGATCAGCCCCAGCATTTT.

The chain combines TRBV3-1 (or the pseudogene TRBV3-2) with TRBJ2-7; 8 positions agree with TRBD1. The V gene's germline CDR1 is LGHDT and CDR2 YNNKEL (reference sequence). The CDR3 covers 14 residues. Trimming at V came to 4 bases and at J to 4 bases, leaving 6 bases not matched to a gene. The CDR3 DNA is TGTGCCAGCAGCCGGGACAGGATAGATTACGAGCAGTACTTC. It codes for CASSRDRIDYEQYF.

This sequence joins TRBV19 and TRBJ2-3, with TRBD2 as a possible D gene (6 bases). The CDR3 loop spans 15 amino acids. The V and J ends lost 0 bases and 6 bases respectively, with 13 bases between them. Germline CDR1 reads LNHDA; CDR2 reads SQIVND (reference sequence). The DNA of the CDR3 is TGTGCCAGTAGTATAGATGCCCGGGGGTGGGATACGCAGTATTTT. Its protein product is CASSIDARGWDTQYF.

The CDR3 DNA sequence: TGTGCCAGCAGCTCAGACAGACAGGGGCCCCAGCATTTT. It translates to CASSSDRQGPQHF. V usage is TRBV12-3 or TRBV12-4 and J usage is TRBJ1-5; 7 nucleotides match TRBD1. The CDR3 length is 13 residues. Germline trimming cut 6 bases from V and 9 bases from J; bases unmatched to any gene: 8.

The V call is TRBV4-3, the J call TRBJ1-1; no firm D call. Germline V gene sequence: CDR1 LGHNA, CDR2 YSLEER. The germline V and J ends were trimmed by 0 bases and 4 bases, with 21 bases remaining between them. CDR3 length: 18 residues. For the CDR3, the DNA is TGCGCCAGCAGCCAAGATCCCCCTTTGGGCTCACTGGGCACTGAAGCTTTCTTT. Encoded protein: CASSQDPPLGSLGTEAFF.

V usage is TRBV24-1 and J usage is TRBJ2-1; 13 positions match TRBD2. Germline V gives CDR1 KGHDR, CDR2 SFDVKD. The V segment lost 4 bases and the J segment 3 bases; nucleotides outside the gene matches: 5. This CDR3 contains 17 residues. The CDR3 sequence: CATSDRTSGGFYNEQFF. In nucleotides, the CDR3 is TGTGCCACCAGTGACCGGACTAGCGGGGGCTTCTACAATGAGCAGTTCTTC.

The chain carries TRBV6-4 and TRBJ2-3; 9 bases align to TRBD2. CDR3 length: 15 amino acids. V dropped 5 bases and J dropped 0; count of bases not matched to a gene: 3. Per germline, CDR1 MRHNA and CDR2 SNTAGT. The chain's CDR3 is CASSTTSGSTDTQYF. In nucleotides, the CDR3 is TGTGCCAGCAGTACCACTAGCGGGAGCACAGATACGCAGTATTTT.

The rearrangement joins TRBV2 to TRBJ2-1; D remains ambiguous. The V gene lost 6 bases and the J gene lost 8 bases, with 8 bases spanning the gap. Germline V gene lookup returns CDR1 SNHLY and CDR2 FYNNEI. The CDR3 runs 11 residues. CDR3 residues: CASSQVYEQFF. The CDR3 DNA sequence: TGTGCCAGCAGCCAGGTTTATGAGCAGTTCTTC.

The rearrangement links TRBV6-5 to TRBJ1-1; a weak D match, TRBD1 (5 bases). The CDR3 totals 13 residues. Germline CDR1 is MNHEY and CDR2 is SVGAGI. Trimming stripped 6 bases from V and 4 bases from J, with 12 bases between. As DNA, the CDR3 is TGTGCCAGCAGAGACAGCCAAAGCACTGAAGCTTTCTTT. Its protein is CASRDSQSTEAFF.

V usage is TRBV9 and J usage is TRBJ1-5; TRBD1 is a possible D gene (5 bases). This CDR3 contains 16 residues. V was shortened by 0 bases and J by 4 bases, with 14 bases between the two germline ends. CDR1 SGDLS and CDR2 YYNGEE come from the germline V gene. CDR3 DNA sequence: TGTGCCAGCAGCGTAGGGGTAGGGGCCCCAAATCAGCCCCAGCATTTT. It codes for CASSVGVGAPNQPQHF.

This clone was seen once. CDR3 loop: CASSYPRRAYEQYF. DNA for the CDR3: TGTGCCAGCAGTTACCCCCGGCGGGCCTACGAGCAGTACTTC. The chain uses TRBV6-5 and TRBJ2-7, with D possibly TRBD2 on 5 matching bases. Germline V gene sequence: CDR1 MNHEY, CDR2 SVGAGI. Trimming shortened V by 2 bases and J by 2 bases, and 10 bases separated the two germline ends. The CDR3 is made up of 14 amino acids.

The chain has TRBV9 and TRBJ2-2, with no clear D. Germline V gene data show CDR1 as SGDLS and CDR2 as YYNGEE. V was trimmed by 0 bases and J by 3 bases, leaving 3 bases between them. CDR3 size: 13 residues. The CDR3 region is CASSVADTGELFF. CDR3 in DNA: TGTGCCAGCAGCGTAGCTGACACCGGGGAGCTGTTTTTT.